The next 7 T cell receptor beta chains were all read from a single sample in a study of T-cell memory formation after mild COVID-19. TCRdb used MiXCR to reprocess the 5' RACE reads, holding one entry per CDR3 protein. This table has a few hundred thousand distinct CDR3 sequences, about an eighth appearing once. What was sequenced was PBMCs or a T cell subset sorted from them (not recorded which). These receptors came from a man aged 18 to 29 who had mild COVID-19 (a few samples of this study predate the infection). Cell type and time point are not known.

The genes are TRBV6-2 or TRBV6-3 and TRBJ1-1, with a tentative D call TRBD1 (5 bases). The CDR3 consists of 13 residues. Germline V gene lookup returns CDR1 MNHEY and CDR2 SVGEGT. Trimming removed 6 bases at V and 5 bases at J, with 13 bases between. The CDR3 region is CASSTLGVTEAFF. The CDR3 region has the DNA TGTGCCAGCAGCACCTTAGGGGTTACTGAAGCTTTCTTT.

This clonotype was seen more than once but under ten times. The gene calls are TRBV6-1 and TRBJ2-7; the match to TRBD2 covers 9 bases. The V segment lost 9 bases and the J segment 5 bases; nucleotides outside the gene matches: 17. This CDR3 is built from 16 residues. The germline gives CDR1 MNHNS, CDR2 SASEGT. The CDR3 DNA reads as TGTGCCAGTGCCCCGTCCTGGCGGGGGGGCCCGGACGAGCAGTACGTC. This sequence encodes CASAPSWRGGPDEQYV.

The J gene is TRBJ1-2, the V gene TRBV4-1; D remains ambiguous. The CDR3 has 13 amino acids. V lost 4 bases, J lost 6 bases, and 12 bases lay in between. The germline V gene encodes CDR1 MGHRA and CDR2 YSYEKL. CDR3 in amino acids: CASSPQEGDGYTF. The CDR3 DNA reads as TGCGCCAGCAGCCCCCAGGAGGGAGATGGCTACACCTTC.

The genes are TRBV10-3 and TRBJ2-3, with a tentative D call TRBD2 (6 bases). Germline lookup yields CDR1 ENHRY and CDR2 SYGVKD. V was shortened by 0 bases and J by 3 bases, with 16 bases between the two germline ends. The CDR3 is 17 amino acids. The CDR3 DNA is TGTGCCATCAGTGAGTCGGAGACTAGTATGGGAACAGATACGCAGTATTTT. This codes for CAISESETSMGTDTQYF.

This chain connects TRBV6-5 to TRBJ1-3; D call uncertain. This CDR3 is built from 16 residues. Trimming removed 11 bases from V and 2 bases from J, with 22 bases in between. Germline CDR1 and CDR2: MNHEY and SVGAGI. The CDR3 coding sequence is TGTGCCGTCACGGCCCGGGGTAGGCTTCCTGGAAACACCATATATTTT. Amino acids: CAVTARGRLPGNTIYF.

This clonotype came up a few times. The CDR3 bases are TGTGCCAGCAGCTTGGACCCTGGCCTCCCAGAGACCCAGTACTTC. Translation gives CASSLDPGLPETQYF. The chain couples TRBV5-4 to TRBJ2-5, with no clear D. There are 15 residues in the CDR3. V lost 0 bases, J lost 4 bases, and 13 bases lay in between. Germline V gene data show CDR1 as SGHNT and CDR2 as YYREEE (reference sequence).

This clonotype was detected only once. The V gene is TRBV7-6, the J gene TRBJ1-1; D is unclear. The germline V gene has CDR1 SGHVS and CDR2 FNYEAQ. The CDR3 covers 13 residues. Deletions cut 3 bases from V and 4 bases from J, with 9 bases between. CDR3 protein: CASSLSRRTEAFF. The CDR3 bases are TGTGCCAGCAGCTTGAGTCGGCGCACTGAAGCTTTCTTT.